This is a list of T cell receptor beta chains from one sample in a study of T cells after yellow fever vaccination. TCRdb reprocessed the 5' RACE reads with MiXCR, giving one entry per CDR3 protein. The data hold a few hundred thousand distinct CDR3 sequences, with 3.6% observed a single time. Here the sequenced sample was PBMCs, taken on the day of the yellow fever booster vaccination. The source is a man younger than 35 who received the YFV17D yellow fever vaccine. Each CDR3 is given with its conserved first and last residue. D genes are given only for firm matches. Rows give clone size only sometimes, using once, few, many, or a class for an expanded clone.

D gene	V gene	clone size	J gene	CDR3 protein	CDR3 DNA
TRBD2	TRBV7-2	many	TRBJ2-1	CASSLYPAGGFNEQFF	TGTGCCAGCAGCTTATATCCGGCGGGGGGATTTAATGAGCAGTTCTTC
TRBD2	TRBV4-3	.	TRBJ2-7	CASSQVALAAYEQYF	TGCGCCAGCAGCCAAGTCGCTCTAGCGGCCTACGAGCAGTACTTC
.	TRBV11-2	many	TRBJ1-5	CASSLDFNQPQHF	TGTGCCAGCAGCTTAGACTTCAATCAGCCCCAGCATTTT
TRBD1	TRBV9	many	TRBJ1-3	CASSPTPGQGRDTIYF	TGTGCCAGCAGCCCTACCCCAGGACAGGGGAGGGACACCATATATTTT
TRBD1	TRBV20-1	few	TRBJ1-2	CSALPRQGFYGYTF	TGCAGTGCTTTGCCGAGACAGGGATTCTATGGCTACACCTTC
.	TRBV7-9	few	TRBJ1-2	CASSPGPVPGYRYTF	TGTGCCAGCAGCCCCGGACCCGTCCCCGGTTATCGCTACACCTTC
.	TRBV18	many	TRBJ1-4	CASSPQEDEKLFF	TGTGCCAGCTCACCCCAGGAGGATGAAAAACTGTTTTTT
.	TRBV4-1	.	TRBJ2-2	CASSQDLQGANTGELFF	TGCGCCAGCAGCCAAGATTTACAGGGCGCGAACACCGGGGAGCTGTTTTTT
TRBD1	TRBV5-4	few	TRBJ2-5	CASRLIGTDQETQYF	TGTGCCAGCAGATTGATTGGGACAGACCAAGAGACCCAGTACTTC
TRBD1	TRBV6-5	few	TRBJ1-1	CASSPRQGRYTEAFF	TGTGCCAGCAGTCCGCGACAGGGGAGGTACACTGAAGCTTTCTTT
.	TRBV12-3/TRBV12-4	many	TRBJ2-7	CASSFGGHISYEQYF	TGTGCCAGCAGTTTCGGGGGGCATATCTCCTACGAGCAGTACTTC
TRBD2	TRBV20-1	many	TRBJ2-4	CSARPLAALAKNIQYF	TGCAGTGCTAGGCCCCTAGCGGCATTAGCCAAAAACATTCAGTACTTC
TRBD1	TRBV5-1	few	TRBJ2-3	CASSHGQGDTDTQYF	TGCGCCAGCAGCCATGGACAGGGGGACACAGATACGCAGTATTTT
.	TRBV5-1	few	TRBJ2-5	CASSAGGGPYLQETQYF	TGCGCCAGCAGCGCTGGTGGCGGACCGTACCTTCAAGAGACCCAGTACTTC
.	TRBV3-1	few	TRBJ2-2	CASSQVVSTNTGELFF	TGTGCCAGCAGCCAAGTCGTCAGTACAAACACCGGGGAGCTGTTTTTT
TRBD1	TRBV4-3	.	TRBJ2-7	CASSPRPGQGTHEQYF	TGCGCCAGCAGCCCCCGCCCGGGACAGGGGACTCACGAGCAGTACTTC
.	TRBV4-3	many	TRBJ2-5	CASSQGVGREQETQYF	TGCGCCAGCAGCCAAGGGGTAGGCAGGGAGCAAGAGACCCAGTACTTC
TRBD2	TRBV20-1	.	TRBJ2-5	CRALGGARETQYF	TGCAGAGCTCTCGGGGGGGCGCGAGAGACCCAGTACTTC
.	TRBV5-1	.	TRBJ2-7	CASSLGTDDYEQYF	TGCGCCAGCAGCTTGGGGACAGACGACTACGAGCAGTACTTC
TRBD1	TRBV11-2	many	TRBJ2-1	CASSFRTGHYNEQFF	TGTGCCAGCAGCTTTAGGACAGGACATTACAATGAGCAGTTCTTC
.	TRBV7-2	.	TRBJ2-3	CASSLMLLSTTDTQYF	TGTGCCAGCAGCTTAATGCTGTTAAGTACCACAGATACGCAGTATTTT
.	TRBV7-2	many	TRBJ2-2	CASSFMAPNPNTGELFF	TGTGCCAGCAGCTTCATGGCACCCAATCCTAACACCGGGGAGCTGTTTTTT
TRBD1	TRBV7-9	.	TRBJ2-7	CASSLEGTGTYEQYF	TGTGCCAGCAGCTTAGAGGGGACAGGTACATACGAGCAGTACTTC
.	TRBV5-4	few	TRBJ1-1	CASSRPDTNTEAFF	TGTGCCAGCAGCCGACCGGACACAAACACTGAAGCTTTCTTT
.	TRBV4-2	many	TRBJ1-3	CASSPRAANSGNTIYF	TGTGCCAGCAGCCCCAGGGCCGCAAACTCTGGAAACACCATATATTTT
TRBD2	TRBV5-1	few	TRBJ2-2	CASSFLAGDTGELFF	TGCGCCAGCAGCTTCCTAGCGGGGGACACCGGGGAGCTGTTTTTT
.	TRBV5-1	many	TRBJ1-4	CASSLRGVTNEKLFF	TGCGCCAGCAGCCTGAGGGGGGTCACTAATGAAAAACTGTTTTTT
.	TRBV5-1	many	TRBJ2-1	CASSLEQVDNEQFF	TGCGCCAGCAGCTTGGAACAGGTCGACAATGAGCAGTTCTTC
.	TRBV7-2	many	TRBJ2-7	CASSSTAGSYEQYF	TGTGCCAGCAGCTCCACAGCAGGCTCCTACGAGCAGTACTTC
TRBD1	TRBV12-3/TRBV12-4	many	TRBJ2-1	CASTPGTGMDNEQFF	TGTGCCAGCACCCCCGGGACAGGGATGGACAATGAGCAGTTCTTC
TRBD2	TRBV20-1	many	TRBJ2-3	CSARASGSTDTQYF	TGCAGTGCTAGGGCTAGCGGGAGCACAGATACGCAGTATTTT
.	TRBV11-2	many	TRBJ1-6	CASSSRGSPLHF	TGTGCCAGCAGCTCCCGGGGATCACCCCTCCACTTT
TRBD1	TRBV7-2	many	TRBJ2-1	CASGAGTGSYNEQFF	TGTGCCAGCGGAGCCGGGACAGGGTCTTACAATGAGCAGTTCTTC
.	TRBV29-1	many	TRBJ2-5	CSVDGGVVQTNQETQYF	TGCAGCGTTGATGGTGGGGTGGTACAAACTAACCAAGAGACCCAGTACTTC
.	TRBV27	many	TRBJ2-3	CASSLGKPDTQYF	TGTGCCAGCAGTTTAGGCAAACCAGATACGCAGTATTTT
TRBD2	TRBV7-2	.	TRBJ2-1	CASSSSASGGWNEQFF	TGTGCCAGCAGCTCCTCCGCTAGCGGGGGGTGGAATGAGCAGTTCTTC
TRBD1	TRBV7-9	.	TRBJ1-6	CASTTGGGHNSPLHF	TGTGCCAGCACCACAGGGGGGGGCCATAATTCACCCCTCCACTTT
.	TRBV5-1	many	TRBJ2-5	CASSLFSQETQYF	TGCGCCAGCAGCTTGTTTAGCCAAGAGACCCAGTACTTC
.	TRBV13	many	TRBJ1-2	CASSQFPGFSYGYTF	TGTGCCAGCAGCCAATTTCCAGGTTTTAGCTATGGCTACACCTTC
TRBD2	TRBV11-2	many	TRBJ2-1	CASSVTSGGASFHEQFF	TGTGCCAGCAGCGTCACTAGCGGGGGGGCCTCATTCCATGAGCAGTTCTTC
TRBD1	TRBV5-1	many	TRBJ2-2	CASSPGTANTGELFF	TGCGCCAGCAGCCCTGGGACAGCGAACACCGGGGAGCTGTTTTTT
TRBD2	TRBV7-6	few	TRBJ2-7	CASSVNLAGDFHYEQYF	TGTGCCAGCAGCGTTAATCTAGCGGGGGACTTCCACTACGAGCAGTACTTC
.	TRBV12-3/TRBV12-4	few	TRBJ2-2	CASSLGLLNTGELFF	TGTGCCAGCAGTTTAGGCCTGCTTAACACCGGGGAGCTGTTTTTT
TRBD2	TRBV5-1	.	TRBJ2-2	CASSRLAPGELFF	TGCGCCAGCAGCCGACTAGCCCCCGGGGAGCTGTTTTTT
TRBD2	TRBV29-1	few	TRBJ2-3	CSVEVSRGAQDTQYF	TGCAGCGTTGAAGTTTCGCGGGGGGCGCAAGATACGCAGTATTTT
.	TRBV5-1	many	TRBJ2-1	CASSPYPSWGSSYNEQFF	TGCGCCAGCAGCCCCTACCCATCTTGGGGGAGCTCCTACAATGAGCAGTTCTTC
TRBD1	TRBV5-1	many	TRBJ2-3	CASSRTGGDTQYF	TGCGCCAGCAGCCGGACAGGGGGAGATACGCAGTATTTT
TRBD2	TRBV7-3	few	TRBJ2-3	CASSFIGGAPDTQYF	TGTGCCAGCAGCTTTATCGGGGGGGCACCAGATACGCAGTATTTT
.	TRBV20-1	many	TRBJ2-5	CSARRPSSLETQYF	TGCAGTGCCCGTAGGCCTAGCTCGTTGGAGACCCAGTACTTC
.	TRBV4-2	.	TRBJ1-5	CASSQVRAPNQPQHF	TGTGCCAGCAGCCAGGTTAGGGCCCCCAATCAGCCCCAGCATTTT
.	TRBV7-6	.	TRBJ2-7	CASSTGTADEQYF	TGTGCCAGCAGCACCGGGACGGCGGACGAGCAGTACTTC
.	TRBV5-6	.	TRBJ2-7	CASMVRLTLYEQYF	TGTGCCAGCATGGTCCGATTGACGCTTTACGAGCAGTACTTC
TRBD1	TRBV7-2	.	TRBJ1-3	CASSLYEGALGNTIYF	TGTGCCAGCAGCTTATATGAGGGGGCGCTTGGAAACACCATATATTTT
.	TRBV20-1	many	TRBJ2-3	CSTQGGTDTQYF	TGCAGTACCCAGGGGGGGACAGATACGCAGTATTTT
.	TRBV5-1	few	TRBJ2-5	CASSSQGGKETQYF	TGCGCCAGCAGCTCGCAGGGTGGTAAAGAGACCCAGTACTTC